Shown below are 5 T cell receptor beta chains from a single sample sequenced in a study of cytomegalovirus exposure and HLA in healthy donors. Amplification used 60 Vbeta primers and 13 Jbeta primers. The method was immunoSEQ multiplex PCR; TCRdb's version includes in-frame clones alone and lacks a portion of them. The sample includes around 140,000 clones, 78% of them seen just once. The sequencing sample was made of PBMCs. The receptors originated from a female donor in good health and CMV-seronegative.

The chain couples TRBV4-3 to TRBJ2-1, with D perhaps TRBD1 (7 bases). The CDR3 covers 16 residues. CDR1 and CDR2 from the germline V gene are LGHNA and YSLEER. V lost 0 bases, J lost 1 base, and 10 bases lay in between. The CDR3 reads CASSQEQGRSYNEQFF. Here the CDR3 DNA reads TGCGCCAGCAGCCAAGAACAGGGGAGGTCCTACAATGAGCAGTTCTTC.

This CDR3 reads CASSEWGPYEQYF. CDR3 DNA sequence: TGTGCCAGCAGCGAGTGGGGGCCCTACGAGCAGTACTTC. The V call is TRBV7-8, the J call TRBJ2-7; D possibly corresponds to TRBD1 (6 bases). Germline CDR1 and CDR2: SGHVS and FQNEAQ. CDR3 length equals 13 residues. The germline V and J ends were trimmed by 5 bases and 2 bases, with 10 bases remaining between them.

The chain is built from TRBV6-1 and TRBJ2-1; D is undetermined. Germline V lookup: CDR1 MNHNS, CDR2 SASEGT. The CDR3 loop spans 14 amino acids. Trimming shortened V by 4 bases and J by 6 bases, and 13 bases separated the two germline ends. CDR3 region: CASSGIVKINEQFF. The DNA for the CDR3 is TGTGCCAGCAGTGGAATAGTAAAGATCAATGAGCAGTTCTTC.

This clone was seen more than once but under ten times. The chain links TRBV7-2 to TRBJ1-1; no definite D call. Per the germline V gene, CDR1 is SGHTA and CDR2 is FQGNSA. V was clipped by 8 bases and J by 7 bases, with 23 bases between them. This CDR3 has 15 residues. CDR3 sequence: CASPYPRGTANEAFF. The DNA of the CDR3 is TGTGCCAGCCCCTACCCCCGGGGTACCGCTAATGAAGCTTTCTTT.

This chain connects TRBV28 to TRBJ1-5; 8 nucleotides agree with TRBD1. Trimming at V came to 6 bases and at J to 0 bases, leaving 4 bases not matched to a gene. The CDR3 covers 15 residues. Germline-derived CDR1 and CDR2 are MDHEN and SYDVKM. The CDR3 region is CASSMTGVSNQPQHF. For the CDR3, the DNA is TGTGCCAGCAGCATGACAGGGGTTAGCAATCAGCCCCAGCATTTT.